The clone carrying this T cell receptor beta chain was seen a handful of times. The CDR3 runs 13 residues. Per the germline V gene, CDR1 is SQVTM and CDR2 is ANQGSEA. The junction had 7 bases not matched to a gene; V was cut back by 3 bases and J by 5 bases. With a J-beta primer mix and a sample-barcoded 5' primer, a second PCR ran about 7 to 12 cycles. TCRdb itself ran the 5' RACE reads through MiXCR, one entry per CDR3 protein. Counted here are approximately 800,000 distinct CDR3 sequences, 58% occurring once; the ten biggest clones make up 20% to 25%. The data originate from a study of blood T cells in healthy people across ages.

The genes are TRBV29-1 and TRBJ2-7, with TRBD1 matching over 7 bases. This clonotype was sampled from a young man in good health. The sequencing sample was made of blood. The DNA of the CDR3 is TGCAGCGTTGACGACAGGGCTACCCACGAGCAGTACTTC. Translated: CSVDDRATHEQYF.